This T cell receptor beta chain was profiled in a study of blood T cells in healthy people across ages. General study findings and limits: Because donor CMV status was unknown, expanded clonotype changes were possibly confounded. Per-million-T-cell TCR beta diversity fell roughly linearly with age.

Concerning this clonotype: Its matching antigen is unknown.

A second PCR of roughly 6 to 12 cycles used a sample-barcoded 5' primer and a J-beta primer mix. CDR3-containing paired-end reads numbering at least 2.5 million came from each sample. TCRdb reprocessed the 5' RACE reads with MiXCR, giving one entry per CDR3 protein. The data contain under 2 million distinct CDR3 sequences, about 35% of them singletons. This clonotype was sampled from a woman aged 25 to 45 in good health. Specimen: blood.

DNA of the CDR3: TGTGCCAGCAGCGTAGATCCGGGAGTCGTGACAGATACGCAGTATTTT. Protein product: CASSVDPGVVTDTQYF. The J gene is TRBJ2-3, the V gene TRBV5-8; the D gene is possibly TRBD2 (6 bases). The CDR3 has 16 residues. Deletions cut 4 bases from V and 3 bases from J, with 18 bases between. Germline V lookup: CDR1 SGHTS, CDR2 YDEGEE.